The clone carrying this TCR beta chain has only a few counts. The antigen remains unidentified. The read falls 3 residues short of the CDR3 end, and the missing part is taken from the germline J gene. V lost 4 bases to trimming and J lost 7 bases, with 16 bases between them. Germline-derived CDR1 and CDR2 are MNHNS and SASEGT. This CDR3 is 14 amino acids long. The data were taken from a study of T cell clonality in common variable immunodeficiency. Whole-study results and caveats: In common variable immunodeficiency, TCR beta chains reportedly carried fewer deletions and N-nucleotide insertions.

Both groups were predominantly of Caucasian heritage. Profiling relied on immunoSEQ multiplex PCR, and the TCRdb table lists in-frame clones only, not all of them. The repertoire shows about 35,000 clones, none seen only once; the top ten take under 4.5%. Sequences were obtained from peripheral blood mononuclear cells. This chain uses TRBV6-1 with TRBJ1-1; D might be TRBD1 (6 bases). The receptor comes from a person aged 18 to 75 in good health. This CDR3 reads CASSAAWAGDEAFF. The CDR3 DNA, read in part, is TGTGCCAGCAGTGCCGCCTGGGCAGGGGATGAA.